The present TCR beta chain was sequenced within a study of shared clonotypes between healthy human individuals. The CDR3 consists of 14 residues. The germline CDR1 and CDR2 sequences are MGHRA and YSYEKL. V gave up 4 bases and J gave up 4 bases, with 11 bases separating them. Only Caucasian adults living in Nashville, Tennessee made up the donor group. As regards this clone: The same CDR3 is also encoded by other DNA sequences in this sample.

Each subset's genomic DNA was shared equally among a number of immunoSEQ plates. Repertoires were generated with immunoSEQ multiplex PCR, while TCRdb's copy carries only in-frame clones and drops some. The table lists over 850,000 clones, 78% of them singletons. The sample comprised memory CD4+ T cells from PBMCs. Indicated subset: CD45RA-negative fraction. The source of this sequence is a man aged 18 to 30 in good health. Some clones in this sample may be carry-over from other donors' samples. The chain is built from TRBV4-1 and TRBJ1-5; tentative D call: TRBD1 (6 bases). The CDR3 protein is CASSREGGNQPQHF. The CDR3 DNA sequence: TGCGCCAGCAGCCGGGAGGGGGGGAATCAGCCCCAGCATTTT.